The clone carrying this TCR beta chain was picked up one time. No antigen is known for it. Other DNA sequences from this sample encode an identical CDR3 as well. This sample was taken from a study of OX40 agonist ivuxolimab in advanced cancers. Study information: Given to patients was ivuxolimab, an agonistic anti-OX40 (CD134) antibody. Regarding the study as a whole: In general, CD8+ T cells held more expanded clones than CD4+ did, on average.

Germline V lookup: CDR1 LNHDA, CDR2 SQIVND (reference sequence). There are 12 residues in the CDR3. The germline V and J ends were trimmed by 4 bases and 2 bases, with 3 bases remaining between them. Assay: immunoSEQ multiplex PCR; the TCRdb copy retains only in-frame clones and omits some. In the table there are 30,000 to 40,000 clones, approximately 82% of which are singletons. This chain links TRBV19 with TRBJ1-3; D is unresolved. The sample was CD4+ or CD8+ T cells sorted from blood, taken in a trial of the OX40 agonist ivuxolimab. The TCR was taken from an adult with an advanced solid tumor such as melanoma, head and neck, liver or kidney cancer. CDR3 in amino acids: CASSTTGNTIYF. CDR3 bases: TGTGCCAGTAGTACCACTGGAAACACCATATATTTT. The complete variable domain, with remaining parts taken from reference TRBV19 and TRBJ1-3, reads DGGITQSPKYLFRKEGQNVTLSCEQNLNHDAMYWYRQDPGQGLRLIYYSQIVNDFQKGDIAEGYSVSREKKESFPLTVTSAQKNPTAFYLCASSTTGNTIYFGEGSWLTVV.